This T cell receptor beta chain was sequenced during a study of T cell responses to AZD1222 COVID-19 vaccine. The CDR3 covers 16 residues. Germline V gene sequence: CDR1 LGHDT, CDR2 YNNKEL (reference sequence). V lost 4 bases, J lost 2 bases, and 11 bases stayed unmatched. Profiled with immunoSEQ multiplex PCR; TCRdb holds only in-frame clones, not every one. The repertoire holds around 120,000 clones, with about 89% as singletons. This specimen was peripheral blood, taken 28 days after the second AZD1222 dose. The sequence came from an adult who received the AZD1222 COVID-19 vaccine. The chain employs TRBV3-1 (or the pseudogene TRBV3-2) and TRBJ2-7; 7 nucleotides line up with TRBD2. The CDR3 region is CASSRNLGGGTYEQYF. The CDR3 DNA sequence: TGTGCCAGCAGCCGGAATTTGGGGGGAGGGACCTACGAGCAGTACTTC.